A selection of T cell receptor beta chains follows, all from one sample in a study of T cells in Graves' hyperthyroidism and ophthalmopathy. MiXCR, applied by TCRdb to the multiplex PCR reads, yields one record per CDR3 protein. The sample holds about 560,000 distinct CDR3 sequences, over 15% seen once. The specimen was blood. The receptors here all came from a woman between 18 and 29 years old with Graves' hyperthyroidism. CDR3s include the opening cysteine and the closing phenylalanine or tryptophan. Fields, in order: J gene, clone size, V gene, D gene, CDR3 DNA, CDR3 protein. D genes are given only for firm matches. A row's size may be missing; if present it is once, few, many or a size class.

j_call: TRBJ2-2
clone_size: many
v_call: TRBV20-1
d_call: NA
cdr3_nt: TGCAGTGCTAGGGGACAGAACACCGGGGAGCTGTTTTTT
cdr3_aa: CSARGQNTGELFF

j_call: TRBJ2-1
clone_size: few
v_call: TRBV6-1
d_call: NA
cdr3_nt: TGTGCCAGCAGTGAAGGGGGACCGTTATCCTACAATGAGCAGTTCTTC
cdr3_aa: CASSEGGPLSYNEQFF

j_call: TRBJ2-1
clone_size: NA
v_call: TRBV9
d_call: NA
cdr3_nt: TGTGCCAGCAGCGTTCGGGGACACATCAATGAGCAGTTCTTC
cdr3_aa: CASSVRGHINEQFF

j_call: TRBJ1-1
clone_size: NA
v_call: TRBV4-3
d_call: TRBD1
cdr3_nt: TGCGCCAGCAGCCTCACAGGGGACTCGATCACTGAAGCTTTCTTT
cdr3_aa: CASSLTGDSITEAFF

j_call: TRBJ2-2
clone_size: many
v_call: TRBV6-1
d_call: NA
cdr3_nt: TGTGCCAGCAGTGAATACGGCGGGGCGAACACCGGGGAGCTGTTTTTT
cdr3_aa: CASSEYGGANTGELFF

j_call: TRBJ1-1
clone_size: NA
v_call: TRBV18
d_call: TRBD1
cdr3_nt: TGTGCCAGCTCACCACCGTATCTACTCGGCAGACAGGGGGCTTTCTTT
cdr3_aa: CASSPPYLLGRQGAFF

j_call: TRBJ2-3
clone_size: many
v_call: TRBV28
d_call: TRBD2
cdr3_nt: TGTGCCAGCAGCCTTTTTCGCGCTAGCGGGAATACGCAGTATTTT
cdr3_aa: CASSLFRASGNTQYF

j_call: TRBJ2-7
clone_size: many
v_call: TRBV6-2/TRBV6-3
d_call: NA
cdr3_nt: TGTGCCAGCAGTTACTTCTACGAGCAGTACTTC
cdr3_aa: CASSYFYEQYF

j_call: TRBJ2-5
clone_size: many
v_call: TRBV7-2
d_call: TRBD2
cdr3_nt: TGTGCCAGCAGCTTAGATGGCGGGGGGGCCCGAGAGACCCAGTACTTC
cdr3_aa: CASSLDGGGARETQYF

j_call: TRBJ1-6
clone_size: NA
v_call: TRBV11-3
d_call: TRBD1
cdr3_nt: TGTGCCAGCAGCAAACAGGGGTCACCCCCCCACTTT
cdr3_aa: CASSKQGSPPHF

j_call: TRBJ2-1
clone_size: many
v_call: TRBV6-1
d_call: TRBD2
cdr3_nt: TGTGCCAGCACAGCTAGCGGGAGGGCCGGTGAGCAGTTCTTC
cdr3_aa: CASTASGRAGEQFF

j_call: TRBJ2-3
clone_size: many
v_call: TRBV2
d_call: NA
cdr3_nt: TGTGCCAGCAGTGAAGTCCCAGATACGCAGTATTTT
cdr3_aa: CASSEVPDTQYF

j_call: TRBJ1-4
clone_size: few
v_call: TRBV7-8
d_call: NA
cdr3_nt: TGTGCCAGCAGCTTAGTCAGGGGAGGGGGTGAAAAACTGTTTTTT
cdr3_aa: CASSLVRGGGEKLFF

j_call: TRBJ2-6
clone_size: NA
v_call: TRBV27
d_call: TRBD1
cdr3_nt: TGTGCCAGCAGTTTACAGGGGGCTACTGGGACCAACGTCCTGACTTTC
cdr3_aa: CASSLQGATGTNVLTF

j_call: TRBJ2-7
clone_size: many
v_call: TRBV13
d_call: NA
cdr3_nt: TGTGCCAGCAGCCTGGGAGCAGGACCATCCTACGAGCAGTACTTC
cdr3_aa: CASSLGAGPSYEQYF

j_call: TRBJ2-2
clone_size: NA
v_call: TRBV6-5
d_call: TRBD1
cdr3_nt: TGTGCCAGCAGTTACCTAGGACAGGGAACCCTCGGGGAGCTGTTTTTT
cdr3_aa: CASSYLGQGTLGELFF

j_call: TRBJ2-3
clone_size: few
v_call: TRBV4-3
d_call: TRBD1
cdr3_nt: TGCGCCAGCAGCCAAGGACCAAAGCTCCGAAGACAGGGGAGTAGGGATACGCAGTATTTT
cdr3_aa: CASSQGPKLRRQGSRDTQYF

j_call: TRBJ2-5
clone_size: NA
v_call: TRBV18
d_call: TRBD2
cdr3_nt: TGTGCCAGCTCACCGATAGCGGGAGGTGTCCAAGAGACCCAGTACTTC
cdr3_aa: CASSPIAGGVQETQYF

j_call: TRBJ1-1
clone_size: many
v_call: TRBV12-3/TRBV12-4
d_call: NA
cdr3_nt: TGTGCCAGCAGGATCGGCGGGGGTAGTGAAGCTTTCTTT
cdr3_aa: CASRIGGGSEAFF

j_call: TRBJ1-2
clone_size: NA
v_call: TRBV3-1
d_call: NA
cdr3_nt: TGTGCCAGCTCTCATGGACCCAGCGGGACGGTCTATGGCTACACCTTC
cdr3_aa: CASSHGPSGTVYGYTF

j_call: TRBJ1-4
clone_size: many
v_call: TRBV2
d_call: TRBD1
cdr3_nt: TGTGCCAGCAGGGACAGGGGGCATGAAAAACTGTTTTTT
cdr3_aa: CASRDRGHEKLFF

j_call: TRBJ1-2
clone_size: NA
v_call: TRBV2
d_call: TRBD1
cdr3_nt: TGTTCCTCCGGGACAGGGGGGCACCTTACGGATGGCTACACCTTC
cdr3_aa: CSSGTGGHLTDGYTF

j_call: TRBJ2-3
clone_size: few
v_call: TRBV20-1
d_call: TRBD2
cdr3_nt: TGCAGTGCTCCCACGACTAGCGGGGCGGGCTCTAGCACAGATACGCAGTATTTT
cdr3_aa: CSAPTTSGAGSSTDTQYF